Listed below are T cell receptor beta chains from one sample, sequenced in a study of glioma-infiltrating T cells after dendritic cell vaccination. Assay: immunoSEQ multiplex PCR; the TCRdb copy retains only in-frame clones and omits some. This sample yields roughly 85,000 clones, of which 85% are seen a single time; 8.5% belongs to the top ten. This specimen was blood, taken after dendritic cell vaccination. All receptors come from a human donor with glioblastoma. CDR3s include the opening cysteine and the closing phenylalanine or tryptophan. A D gene is named only where the DNA matches it firmly. Not all rows give a size; the values are once, few, many and, for expanded clones, a class.

d_call	j_call	clone_size	v_call	cdr3_length	cdr3_nt	cdr3_aa
TRBD1	TRBJ1-2	-	TRBV4-2	15	TGTGCCAGCAGCCGATCTGGGGACAGTGATTATGGCTACACCTTC	CASSRSGDSDYGYTF
-	TRBJ2-7	-	TRBV10-3	19	TGTGCCATCAGTGAGTCCTACATTCTGACTAGGTCTTACTCCTACGAGCAGTACTTC	CAISESYILTRSYSYEQYF
-	TRBJ1-1	once	TRBV6-5	15	TGTGCCAGCAGGAGACTGGGGGCGGCGCACACTGAAGCTTTCTTT	CASRRLGAAHTEAFF
-	TRBJ1-1	-	TRBV6-1	13	TGTGCCAGCAGTGTCCAGGGAAACACTGAAGCTTTCTTT	CASSVQGNTEAFF
-	TRBJ2-1	few	TRBV19	11	TGTGCCAGTAGCCACGCGAATGAGCAGTTCTTC	CASSHANEQFF
TRBD1	TRBJ1-2	few	TRBV5-1	15	TGCGCCAGCAGCCCCGGACAGGGGGCGATTAGTGGCTACACCTTC	CASSPGQGAISGYTF
-	TRBJ1-2	once	TRBV2	13	TGTGCCAGCAGTTTTAAAGCCAACTATGGCTACACCTTC	CASSFKANYGYTF
-	TRBJ1-1	once	TRBV19	13	TGTGCCAGTAGTCCAGGGGTCCTCACTGAAGCTTTCTTT	CASSPGVLTEAFF
TRBD2	TRBJ2-3	-	TRBV27	16	TGTGCCAGCAGTTTAGATAGCGGGGGGTCGGGGGATACGCAGTATTTT	CASSLDSGGSGDTQYF
-	TRBJ1-2	few	TRBV6-5	13	TGTGCCAGCAGCGAAAGGGGCAACTATGGCTACACCTTC	CASSERGNYGYTF
-	TRBJ1-1	once	TRBV5-1	17	TGCGCCAGCAGCTTGGCCCGCGCAGGGGCCTACAACACTGAAGCTTTCTTT	CASSLARAGAYNTEAFF
TRBD1	TRBJ2-5	-	TRBV5-8	18	TGTGCCAGCAGCGCCGGGACAGGGGGCCGGAGGTACCAAGAGACCCAGTACTTC	CASSAGTGGRRYQETQYF
-	TRBJ1-4	-	TRBV9	14	TGTGCCAGCAGCGTGCCGGGTCCGGGGGAAAAACTGTTTTTT	CASSVPGPGEKLFF
TRBD1	TRBJ1-2	-	TRBV27	14	TGTGCCAGCAGCTCCGCAGGGGGCAACTATGGCTACACCTTC	CASSSAGGNYGYTF
TRBD1	TRBJ2-7	-	TRBV28	16	TGTGCCAGCAGTTTTCCGCCTCTGGGACAGGGGTACGAGCAGTACTTC	CASSFPPLGQGYEQYF
-	TRBJ1-4	-	TRBV28	15	TGTGCCAGCAGTTCGACAACGCGGGCTAATGAAAAACTGTTTTTT	CASSSTTRANEKLFF
-	TRBJ2-5	-	TRBV9	16	TGTGCCAGCAGCGTAGAAGGGACTCTCGGGAAAGAGACCCAGTACTTC	CASSVEGTLGKETQYF
TRBD1	TRBJ1-1	-	TRBV19	16	TGTGCCAGTAGTAATGGGGTTAGTCGGACAGGGGAATTAACTTTCTTT	CASSNGVSRTGELTFF
-	TRBJ2-7	-	TRBV5-1	15	TGCGCCAGCACCGCGTCAGACAGGAGCCCCCGGGAGCAGTACTTC	CASTASDRSPREQYF
TRBD1	TRBJ1-2	-	TRBV6-5	15	TGTGCCAGCAGTTACGCGGGACAGTCCTCGCTGGGCTACACCTTC	CASSYAGQSSLGYTF
TRBD1	TRBJ1-1	-	TRBV9	15	TGTGCCAGCAGCGTAGAAACAGGGGGGTCCACTGAAGCTTTCTTT	CASSVETGGSTEAFF
TRBD1	TRBJ2-3	-	TRBV7-9	19	TGTGCCAGCAGCTTTCCTCGACAGGGACCATATCCTCCCACAGATACGCAGTATTTT	CASSFPRQGPYPPTDTQYF
TRBD1	TRBJ2-7	-	TRBV27	14	TGTGCCAGCAGCGGACAGGTCGGCGTCTACGAGCAGTACTTC	CASSGQVGVYEQYF
-	TRBJ1-2	-	TRBV4-3	15	TGCGCCAGCAGCCAACCCGAACAGGGTAATTACGGCTACACCTTC	CASSQPEQGNYGYTF
-	TRBJ2-3	-	TRBV9	14	TGTGCCAGCAACAGGGAGACGGACACAGATACGCAGTATTTT	CASNRETDTDTQYF
TRBD2	TRBJ2-5	once	TRBV18	14	TGTGCCAGCTCACCAAGCGGGAGGGGAGAGACCCAGTACTTC	CASSPSGRGETQYF
-	TRBJ2-7	-	TRBV9	14	TGTGCCAGCAGCGTAGGGGGGGACTCCTACGAGCAGTACTTC	CASSVGGDSYEQYF
-	TRBJ2-7	-	TRBV15	13	TGTGCCACCTCTTGGGCAAAGACCTTCGAGCAGTACTTC	CATSWAKTFEQYF
-	TRBJ2-7	-	TRBV6-5	14	TGTGCCAGCAGGACCGGACAGCCGGGTGGGGAGCAGTACTTC	CASRTGQPGGEQYF
TRBD1	TRBJ2-5	once	TRBV19	15	TGTGCCAGTACCCAGACAGGGGGCATCTTAGAGACCCAGTACTTC	CASTQTGGILETQYF
TRBD1	TRBJ2-2	-	TRBV9	16	TGTGCCAGCAGCGTAGGGGGGACAGCTTACACCGGGGAGCTGTTTTTT	CASSVGGTAYTGELFF
TRBD1	TRBJ1-1	-	TRBV5-1	17	TGCGCCAGCAGCTTGGCGTCCGACAGGGTTAGGCCCACTGAAGCTTTCTTT	CASSLASDRVRPTEAFF
TRBD2	TRBJ2-1	few	TRBV19	18	TGTGCCAGTAGTATAGGCCAAAGGACTAGCGGGAGTCGAAATGAGCAGTTCTTC	CASSIGQRTSGSRNEQFF
TRBD1	TRBJ1-2	few	TRBV7-2	15	TGTGCCAGCAGCTTAGACTCCGGGACAGGGTATGGCTACACCTTC	CASSLDSGTGYGYTF
-	TRBJ2-7	-	TRBV28	14	TGTGCCAGCAGGATCAGGGGCTCGGGCTACGAGCAGTACTTC	CASRIRGSGYEQYF
-	TRBJ1-2	once	TRBV7-9	16	TGTGCCAGCAGCTTCGTCGGGAGGACAGAGAACTATGGCTACACCTTC	CASSFVGRTENYGYTF
TRBD2	TRBJ2-5	-	TRBV7-7	17	TGTGCCAGCAGCAAAGTACTAGCGGGGGTTCCGGGAGAGACCCAGTACTTC	CASSKVLAGVPGETQYF
-	TRBJ2-7	-	TRBV10-2	13	TGCGCCAGCAGTGAGGGCAAACGCTACGAGCAGTACTTC	CASSEGKRYEQYF
-	TRBJ1-1	-	TRBV27	16	TGTGCCAGCAGTTTAAGGGACATTGGCCCGAACACTGAAGCTTTCTTT	CASSLRDIGPNTEAFF